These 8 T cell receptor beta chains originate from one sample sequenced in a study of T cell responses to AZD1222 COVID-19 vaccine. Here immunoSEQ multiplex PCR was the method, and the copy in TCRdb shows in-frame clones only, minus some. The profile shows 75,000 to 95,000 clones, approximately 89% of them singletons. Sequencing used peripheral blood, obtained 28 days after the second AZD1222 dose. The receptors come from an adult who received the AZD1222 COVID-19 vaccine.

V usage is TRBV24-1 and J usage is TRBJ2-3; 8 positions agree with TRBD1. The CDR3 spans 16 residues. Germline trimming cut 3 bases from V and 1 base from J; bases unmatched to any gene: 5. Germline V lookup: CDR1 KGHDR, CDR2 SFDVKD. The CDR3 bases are TGTGCCACCAGTGATCCCGCAGGGGGCGGCACAGATACGCAGTATTTT. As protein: CATSDPAGGGTDTQYF.

The CDR3 DNA follows: TGTGCCAGCAGCTTCCGCCGGACAGGATTTCAAGAGACCCAGTACTTC. Translating gives CASSFRRTGFQETQYF. The chain recombines TRBV7-8 with TRBJ2-5; 7 nucleotides agree with TRBD1. The CDR3 has 16 residues. CDR1 is SGHVS, CDR2 FQNEAQ, per germline. The J segment lost 2 bases and the V segment lost 3 bases, leaving 9 bases of the junction unmatched. The full variable domain, rest sourced from reference TRBV7-8 and TRBJ2-5, is GAGVSQSPRYKVAKRGQDVALRCDPISGHVSLFWYQQALGQGPEFLTYFQNEAQLDKSGLPSDRFFAERPEGSVSTLKIQRTQQEDSAVYLCASSFRRTGFQETQYFGPGTRLLVL.

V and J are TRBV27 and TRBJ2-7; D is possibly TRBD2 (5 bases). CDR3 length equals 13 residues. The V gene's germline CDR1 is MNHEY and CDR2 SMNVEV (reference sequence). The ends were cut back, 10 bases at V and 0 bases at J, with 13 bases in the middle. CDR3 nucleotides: TGTGCCACGAGGGCCGCAAACTCCTACGAGCAGTACTTC. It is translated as CATRAANSYEQYF.

CDR3 DNA: TGTGCCAGCAGCTTCATGGGGAGCACTGAAGCTTTCTTT. Protein sequence: CASSFMGSTEAFF. V is TRBV7-9 and J is TRBJ1-1, with D hard to call. V was clipped by 3 bases and J by 4 bases, with 9 bases between them. The CDR3 consists of 13 residues. Per germline, CDR1 SEHNR and CDR2 FQNEAQ (reference sequence). Full variable domain (missing parts from reference TRBV7-9 and TRBJ1-1): DTGVSQNPRHKITKRGQNVTFRCDPISEHNRLYWYRQTLGQGPEFLTYFQNEAQLEKSRLLSDRFSAERPKGSFSTLEIQRTEQGDSAMYLCASSFMGSTEAFFGQGTRLTVV.

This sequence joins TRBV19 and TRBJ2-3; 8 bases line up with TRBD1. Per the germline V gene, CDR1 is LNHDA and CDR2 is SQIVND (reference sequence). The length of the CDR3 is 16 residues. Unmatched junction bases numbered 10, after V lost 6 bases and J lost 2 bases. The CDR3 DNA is TGTGCCAGTAGCCAGACATGGACAGGGCTCACAGATACGCAGTATTTT. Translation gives CASSQTWTGLTDTQYF. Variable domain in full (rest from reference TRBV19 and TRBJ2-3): DGGITQSPKYLFRKEGQNVTLSCEQNLNHDAMYWYRQDPGQGLRLIYYSQIVNDFQKGDIAEGYSVSREKKESFPLTVTSAQKNPTAFYLCASSQTWTGLTDTQYFGPGTRLTVL.

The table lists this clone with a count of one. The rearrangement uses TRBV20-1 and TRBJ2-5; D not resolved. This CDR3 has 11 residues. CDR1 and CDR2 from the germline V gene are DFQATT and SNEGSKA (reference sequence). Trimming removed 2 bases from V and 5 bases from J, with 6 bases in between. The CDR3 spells CSARLGETQYF. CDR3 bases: TGCAGTGCTAGACTGGGGGAGACCCAGTACTTC.

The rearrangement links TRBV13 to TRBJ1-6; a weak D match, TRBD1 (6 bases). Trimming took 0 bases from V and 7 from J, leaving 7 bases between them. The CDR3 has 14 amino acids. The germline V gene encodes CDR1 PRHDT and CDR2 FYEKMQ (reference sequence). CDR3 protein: CASSLGQGNSPLHF. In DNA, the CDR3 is TGTGCCAGCAGCTTAGGGCAGGGGAATTCACCCCTCCACTTT.

The CDR3 loop reads CASSFPTMTGVHGSNQPQHF. In DNA form, the CDR3 reads TGTGCCAGCAGTTTCCCGACAATGACAGGGGTTCATGGGAGCAATCAGCCCCAGCATTTT. V gene TRBV28 combines with J gene TRBJ1-5, with 8 bases fitting TRBD1. The CDR3 extends over 20 amino acids. The germline V gene encodes CDR1 MDHEN and CDR2 SYDVKM. J was trimmed by 1 base and V by 3 bases; bases with no gene match: 17.